The 13 T cell receptor beta chains below all came from one sample that was sequenced in a study of CD8 T cells in Susac syndrome. RNA, at about 0.5 to 1 ug, was reverse transcribed with random hexamers. MiXCR, applied by TCRdb to the immunoSEQ multiplex PCR reads, yields one record per CDR3 protein. The sample has about 120,000 distinct CDR3 sequences, nearly 95% seen once. Sequencing was performed on CD4+ T cells from PBMCs. The receptor source for this set is a human donor in good health.

The V and J genes are TRBV7-8 and TRBJ1-1, with 8 bases fitting TRBD1. V dropped 5 bases and J dropped 3; count of bases not matched to a gene: 5. The CDR3 is made up of 14 amino acids. In germline, CDR1 is SGHVS, CDR2 FQNEAQ. CDR3 DNA sequence: TGTGCCAGCAGCCTGACAGGGGTAGACACTGAAGCTTTCTTT. Amino acid sequence: CASSLTGVDTEAFF.

The rearrangement links TRBV7-2 to TRBJ2-1, with 11 bases fitting TRBD2. J was trimmed by 5 bases and V by 6 bases; bases with no gene match: 6. The germline V gene has CDR1 SGHTA and CDR2 FQGNSA. This CDR3 has 15 residues. This chain's CDR3 is CASSTSGSPHNEQFF. The CDR3 DNA is TGTGCCAGCAGTACTAGCGGGAGTCCCCACAATGAGCAGTTCTTC.

The chain recombines TRBV10-3 with TRBJ2-3; the match to TRBD2 covers 10 bases. The length of the CDR3 is 14 residues. V dropped 5 bases and J dropped 9; count of bases not matched to a gene: 8. CDR1 is ENHRY and CDR2 is SYGVKD in the germline V gene. The CDR3 region has the DNA TGTGCCATCAGTCCCACTAGCGGGGAAGTCACGCAGTATTTT. Encoded protein: CAISPTSGEVTQYF.

The DNA for the CDR3 is TGTGCCAGCAGCTTAGTTTCAGATTATGGCTACACCTTC. Translation: CASSLVSDYGYTF. This rearrangement joins TRBV7-2 to TRBJ1-2; unclear D gene. This CDR3 has 13 amino acids. V shed 1 base and J shed 5 bases, with 8 bases lying between them. In germline, CDR1 is SGHTA, CDR2 FQGNSA.

J is TRBJ2-7 and V is TRBV9, with 10 nucleotides matching TRBD1. This CDR3 is 15 amino acids long. Trimming took 0 bases from V and 3 from J; bases not matched to a gene: 3. CDR1 is SGDLS, CDR2 YYNGEE, per germline. CDR3 nucleotide sequence: TGTGCCAGCAGCGTAGGAGGGACAGGGGTCTACGAGCAGTACTTC. It translates to CASSVGGTGVYEQYF.

This clonotype was seen only a few times. The rearrangement joins TRBV29-1 to TRBJ2-1; the D gene is possibly TRBD2 (6 bases). V gave up 4 bases and J gave up 7 bases, with 14 bases separating them. Germline V gives CDR1 SQVTM, CDR2 ANQGSEA. CDR3 length: 13 amino acids. For the CDR3, the DNA is TGCAGCGTTGCCCCGCAGGAGGGGAATGAGCAGTTCTTC. Protein sequence: CSVAPQEGNEQFF.

This clonotype has a single count. The chain uses TRBV6-2 or TRBV6-3 and TRBJ2-2; 12 bases are shared with TRBD2. J gave up 7 bases and V 4 bases, and 19 bases lay outside the gene matches. The CDR3 covers 20 residues. Germline CDR1 is MNHEY and CDR2 is SVGEGT. The CDR3 loop reads CASSSRRLTGTSGPGGELFF. The CDR3 bases are TGTGCCAGCAGTTCACGACGATTGACCGGGACTAGCGGGCCCGGCGGGGAGCTGTTTTTT.

The chain's CDR3 is CASSYSPRQREPSYEQYF. The CDR3 nucleotides read TGTGCCAGCAGCTACTCACCCCGCCAGAGGGAGCCTTCCTACGAGCAGTACTTC. The chain combines TRBV28 with TRBJ2-7; possible D gene TRBD2, 5 bases. Germline V gene lookup returns CDR1 MDHEN and CDR2 SYDVKM. This CDR3 is built from 18 residues. Trimming left V 6 bases short and J 1 base short, with 25 bases between.

V usage is TRBV7-3 and J usage is TRBJ1-1; maybe TRBD1 (6 bases). CDR3 length equals 15 residues. Germline V lookup: CDR1 SGHTA, CDR2 FQGTGA. V lost 4 bases to trimming and J lost 4 bases, with 16 bases between them. As DNA, the CDR3 is TGTGCCAGCAGCTCCGCGGGGGGGCTCACCACTGAAGCTTTCTTT. Protein product: CASSSAGGLTTEAFF. Filled out from reference TRBV7-3 and TRBJ1-1, the complete variable domain reads GAGVSQTPSNKVTEKGKYVELRCDPISGHTALYWYRQSLGQGPEFLIYFQGTGAADDSGLPNDRFFAVRPEGSVSTLKIQRTERGDSAVYLCASSSAGGLTTEAFFGQGTRLTVV.

The chain recombines TRBV20-1 with TRBJ2-1, with TRBD2 matching over 13 bases. The ends lost 2 bases at V and 0 bases at J; junction bases unmatched: 1. The CDR3 covers 16 residues. CDR1 DFQATT and CDR2 SNEGSKA come from the germline V gene (reference sequence). The CDR3 is CSARRTSGSSYNEQFF. The CDR3, as DNA: TGCAGTGCTAGACGGACTAGCGGGAGCTCCTACAATGAGCAGTTCTTC.

The table lists this clonotype with a count of one. The V gene is TRBV6-2 or TRBV6-3, the J gene TRBJ1-2, with D unclear. With 2 bases removed from V and 1 base from J, the gap between germline ends came to 8 bases. CDR3 length: 14 residues. CDR1 and CDR2 (germline): MNHEY, SVGEGT. CDR3 sequence: CASSYQEHNYGYTF. The CDR3 DNA follows: TGTGCCAGCAGTTACCAGGAACATAACTATGGCTACACCTTC.

The V and J genes are TRBV7-9 and TRBJ1-5; D remains unclear. Trimming cost V 9 bases and J 4 bases, with 10 bases left between them. CDR1 SEHNR and CDR2 FQNEAQ come from the germline V gene (reference sequence). There are 12 residues in the CDR3. In DNA form, the CDR3 reads TGTGCCAGTAGCCTGGGAAATCAGCCCCAGCATTTT. This translates into CASSLGNQPQHF. The whole variable domain, filled in from reference TRBV7-9 and TRBJ1-5, reads DTGVSQNPRHKITKRGQNVTFRCDPISEHNRLYWYRQTLGQGPEFLTYFQNEAQLEKSRLLSDRFSAERPKGSFSTLEIQRTEQGDSAMYLCASSLGNQPQHFGDGTRLSIL.

DNA for the CDR3: TGTGCCAGCAGCGCTACCGGGACAGGGGGTGAAAAACTGTTTTTT. Its protein product is CASSATGTGGEKLFF. The chain joins TRBV7-3 to TRBJ1-4; 11 nucleotides agree with TRBD1. J gave up 7 bases and V 5 bases, and 6 bases lay outside the gene matches. The CDR3 has 15 residues. Germline CDR1 reads SGHTA; CDR2 reads FQGTGA. Full variable domain (outside the CDR3, taken from reference TRBV7-3 and TRBJ1-4): GAGVSQTPSNKVTEKGKYVELRCDPISGHTALYWYRQSLGQGPEFLIYFQGTGAADDSGLPNDRFFAVRPEGSVSTLKIQRTERGDSAVYLCASSATGTGGEKLFFGSGTQLSVL.